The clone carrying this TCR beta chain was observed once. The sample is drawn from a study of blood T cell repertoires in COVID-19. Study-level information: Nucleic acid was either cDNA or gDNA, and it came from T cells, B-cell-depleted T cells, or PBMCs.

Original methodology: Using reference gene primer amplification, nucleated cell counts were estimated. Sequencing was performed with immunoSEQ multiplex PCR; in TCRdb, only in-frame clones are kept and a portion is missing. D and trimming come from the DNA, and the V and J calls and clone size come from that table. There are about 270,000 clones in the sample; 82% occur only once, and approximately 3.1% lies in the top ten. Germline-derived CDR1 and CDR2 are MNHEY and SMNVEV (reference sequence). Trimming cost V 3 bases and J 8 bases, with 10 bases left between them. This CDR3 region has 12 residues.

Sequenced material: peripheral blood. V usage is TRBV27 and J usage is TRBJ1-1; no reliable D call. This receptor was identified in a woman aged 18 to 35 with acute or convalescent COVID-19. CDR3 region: CASSFNGREAFF. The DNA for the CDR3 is TGTGCCAGCAGTTTTAACGGTCGAGAAGCTTTCTTT.